This T cell receptor (beta chain) originates from a study of regulatory T cells in long-lasting Graves disease. This clonotype was counted ten times or more. The time point is: persistent/refractory GD, antithyroid drugs over 5 years with positive TRAb. RNA from PBMCs was the source of the TCR library. For TCR beta, libraries came from iRepertoire HTBI primers and Arm-PCR of CDR3 regions. A single record per CDR3 protein comes from TCRdb applying MiXCR to the multiplex PCR reads. The sample consists of about 460,000 distinct CDR3 sequences, approximately 22% of them appearing once. The material was peripheral blood mononuclear cells (PBMCs), obtained when the disease was refractory, from a patient treated with antithyroid drugs. This receptor was identified in a female donor with Graves disease.

CDR3 sequence (DNA): TGTGCCAGCAGCCCCCGCCTAGGGGGGGTGGGGGAGCTGTTTTTT. Translation: CASSPRLGGVGELFF. The rearrangement uses TRBV7-2 and TRBJ2-2; a possible D gene is TRBD2 (7 bases). Germline CDR1 reads SGHTA; CDR2 reads FQGNSA. The germline V and J ends were trimmed by 5 bases and 8 bases, with 18 bases remaining between them. CDR3 length: 15 residues. The full variable domain, with the rest looked up from reference TRBV7-2 and TRBJ2-2, is GAGVSQSPSNKVTEKGKDVELRCDPISGHTALYWYRQSLGQGLEFLIYFQGNSAPDKSGLPSDRFSAERTGGSVSTLTIQRTQQEDSAVYLCASSPRLGGVGELFFGEGSRLTVL.